This T cell receptor (beta chain) stems from a study of T cell repertoires in cytomegalovirus infection. Whole-study results and caveats: What dominated the ex vivo response were HLA-C-restricted CMV-specific TCR beta clonotypes.

Deletions cut 5 bases from V and 2 bases from J, with 19 bases between. This CDR3 spans 16 amino acids. Germline values: CDR1 SSHAT, CDR2 FNYEAQ (reference sequence). TCRdb reprocessed the reads with MiXCR, giving one entry per CDR3 protein. The table shows about 230,000 distinct CDR3 sequences, with 22% occurring only once. This clonotype showed up just a few times. As yet, its antigen is unknown. The receptor comes from a human donor in good health (CMV status not recorded). Some clones in this sample may be carry-over from other donors' samples. The sequenced sample was CD8+ T cells from PBMCs. V is TRBV7-7 and J is TRBJ2-7; weak D call: TRBD1 (6 bases). The CDR3, as DNA: TGTGCCAGCAGCCCTCTTTTGGGGGCCTCAACCTACGAGCAGTACTTC. It codes for CASSPLLGASTYEQYF.